The entry that follows covers one T cell receptor (beta chain) sequence. These data belong to a study of blood T cell repertoires in COVID-19. Measured with immunoSEQ multiplex PCR; TCRdb has only the in-frame clones, and not every one. The top ten hold 14% to 15% of the sample, which has over 30,000 clones, more than 60% seen once. Sequencing was performed on peripheral blood. This TCR came from an elderly man with active or convalescent COVID-19.

This CDR3 reads CASSSRAGGFDEQYF. In DNA form, the CDR3 reads TGTGCCAGCAGCTCCAGAGCGGGAGGATTTGACGAGCAGTACTTC. The V and J genes are TRBV7-9 and TRBJ2-7; TRBD2 agrees at 9 bases. Germline V gene data show CDR1 as SEHNR and CDR2 as FQNEAQ (reference sequence). Germline trimming cut 4 bases from V and 5 bases from J; bases unmatched to any gene: 9. CDR3 length equals 15 residues. Looking up the rest from reference TRBV7-9 and TRBJ2-7 gives the full variable domain: DTGVSQNPRHKITKRGQNVTFRCDPISEHNRLYWYRQTLGQGPEFLTYFQNEAQLEKSRLLSDRFSAERPKGSFSTLEIQRTEQGDSAMYLCASSSRAGGFDEQYFGPGTRLTVT.